Each of the 20 T cell receptor beta chains below was sequenced from the same sample in a study of early T cells in non-severe SARS-CoV-2 infection (dated by TCRdb to about 2021). The library was built by means of 5' RACE. The reads were generated on a NextSeq 500. TCRdb reprocessed the public reads (quality trimming at Q25 with fastp, clone calling with MiXCR) and kept in-frame beta chains. Entries that share a CDR3 protein sequence are merged under the most common genes and DNA. Within this sample are 26,000 or so distinct CDR3 sequences, with 4% to 6% of them counted one time only. 4% of the sample rests with the top ten. The material sequenced was whole blood. All receptors come from an adult who was a healthcare worker with PCR-confirmed SARS-CoV-2 infection or an uninfected control (not recorded which).

The gene calls are TRBV3-1 and TRBJ2-2, with 7 bases fitting TRBD2. The junction had 3 bases not matched to a gene; V was cut back by 4 bases and J by 7 bases. The CDR3 totals 13 residues. Germline lookup yields CDR1 LGHDT and CDR2 YNNKEL (reference sequence). CDR3 sequence reads: CASSRGTIGELFF. CDR3 coding DNA: TGTGCCAGCAGCCGAGGGACTATCGGGGAGCTGTTTTTT.

V and J are TRBV11-2 and TRBJ2-4; D possibly corresponds to TRBD2 (6 bases). CDR1 is SGHAT, CDR2 FQNNGV, per germline. The CDR3 runs to 17 residues. Between the trimmed V and J ends, which lost 1 base and 0 bases, there was a span of 13 bases. CDR3 coding DNA: TGTGCCAGCAGCTTAGGGGGCGGGGATATAGCCAAAAACATTCAGTACTTC. Translating it yields CASSLGGGDIAKNIQYF.

This clonotype is judged medium-sized (0.01 to 0.1%). The rearrangement links TRBV5-1 to TRBJ2-7; maybe TRBD1 (6 bases). Germline-derived CDR1 and CDR2 are SGHRS and YFSETQ. The CDR3 loop spans 13 amino acids. V shed 4 bases and J shed 3 bases, with 11 bases lying between them. The CDR3 sequence is CASSRKGGYEQYF. The CDR3, as DNA: TGCGCCAGCAGCCGCAAAGGGGGCTACGAGCAGTACTTC.

This clonotype has a count of ten or more. The chain uses TRBV2 and TRBJ2-7; no clear D gene. This CDR3 is built from 10 residues. CDR1 and CDR2 (germline): SNHLY, FYNNEI. V was trimmed by 4 bases and J by 7 bases, leaving 5 bases between them. CDR3 sequence: CASSVLEQYF. The CDR3 DNA is TGTGCCAGCAGTGTACTGGAGCAGTACTTC.

This clonotype was counted between two and nine times. The chain combines TRBV29-1 with TRBJ1-1; D uncertain. Germline CDR1 SQVTM, CDR2 ANQGSEA. Deletions cut 8 bases from V and 3 bases from J, with 10 bases between. The CDR3 totals 11 residues. The CDR3 spells CSLEEDTEAFF. Here the CDR3 DNA reads TGCAGCCTGGAGGAGGACACTGAAGCTTTCTTT. Looking up the rest from reference TRBV29-1 and TRBJ1-1 gives the full variable domain: SAVISQKPSRDICQRGTSLTIQCQVDSQVTMMFWYRQQPGQSLTLIATANQGSEATYESGFVIDKFPISRPNLTFSTLTVSNMSPEDSSIYLCSLEEDTEAFFGQGTRLTVV.

This clonotype has more than one count but fewer than ten. The V gene is TRBV29-1, the J gene TRBJ2-5; 7 bases match TRBD1. There are 14 residues in the CDR3. With 0 bases clipped from V and 6 bases from J, the junction kept 7 bases outside the gene matches. Germline V gives CDR1 SQVTM, CDR2 ANQGSEA. This CDR3 reads CSVEDQGRGKTQYF. CDR3 sequence (DNA): TGCAGCGTTGAAGATCAGGGCAGGGGGAAGACCCAGTACTTC. Variable domain in full (rest from reference TRBV29-1 and TRBJ2-5): SAVISQKPSRDICQRGTSLTIQCQVDSQVTMMFWYRQQPGQSLTLIATANQGSEATYESGFVIDKFPISRPNLTFSTLTVSNMSPEDSSIYLCSVEDQGRGKTQYFGPGTRLLVL.

This rearrangement joins TRBV11-2 to TRBJ1-1, with TRBD1 identical over 9 bases. V was clipped by 3 bases and J by 4 bases; unmatched bases: 3. The CDR3 is 14 amino acids. Germline CDR1 reads SGHAT; CDR2 reads FQNNGV. The CDR3, as DNA: TGTGCCAGCAGCTTTGAGACAGGGGGCACTGAAGCTTTCTTT. Its protein product is CASSFETGGTEAFF.

This clonotype was recorded many times. The V call is TRBV7-6, the J call TRBJ2-1; D ambiguous. Germline loops: CDR1 SGHVS, CDR2 FNYEAQ. Trimming removed 5 bases at V and 8 bases at J, with 13 bases between. The CDR3 extends over 13 amino acids. The CDR3 DNA sequence: TGTGCCAGCAGCCCGTCCCGCGGCCATGAGCAGTTCTTC. Translating it yields CASSPSRGHEQFF.

By its share, this clonotype is medium-sized. The chain joins TRBV4-1 to TRBJ2-1; TRBD1 matches 7 bases. Germline V lookup: CDR1 MGHRA, CDR2 YSYEKL. Trimming took 4 bases from V and 9 from J; bases not matched to a gene: 9. The CDR3 has 14 residues. The CDR3 spells CASSPGQQGPEQFF. The CDR3 coding sequence is TGCGCCAGCAGCCCGGGACAGCAGGGTCCTGAGCAGTTCTTC.

At least ten counts were recorded for this clonotype. V usage is TRBV10-1 and J usage is TRBJ1-1; D is unresolved. Looked up from germline, CDR1 is WNHNN and CDR2 is SYGVQD (reference sequence). V lost 2 bases and J lost 1, with 11 bases in between. This CDR3 spans 15 amino acids. CDR3 DNA sequence: TGCGCCAGCAGTGAGAGCCAGCTGGGGAACACTGAAGCTTTCTTT. It encodes CASSESQLGNTEAFF.

This clonotype was observed at least ten times. The chain carries TRBV5-4 and TRBJ1-4; D unclear. The CDR3 is made up of 14 amino acids. Germline-derived CDR1 and CDR2 are SGHNT and YYREEE (reference sequence). V lost 2 bases and J lost 4, with 9 bases in between. The CDR3 DNA reads TGTGCCAGCAGCTTTGGAGGGATTAATGAAAAACTGTTTTTT. This codes for CASSFGGINEKLFF.

This clonotype was detected ten times or more. The V and J genes are TRBV7-2 and TRBJ2-3; 10 positions agree with TRBD2. Trimming cost V 1 base and J 5 bases; bases outside gene matches: 6. The CDR3 totals 16 residues. Germline CDR1 SGHTA, CDR2 FQGNSA. DNA for the CDR3: TGTGCCAGCAGCTTAGTAGCGGGGGGTATAGGAGATACGCAGTATTTT. Translated, it gives CASSLVAGGIGDTQYF.

This clonotype was observed a handful of times. The chain links TRBV7-9 to TRBJ2-2; perhaps TRBD2 as D (6 bases). This CDR3 spans 14 amino acids. With 5 bases removed from V and 5 bases from J, the gap between germline ends came to 12 bases. CDR1 is SEHNR and CDR2 is FQNEAQ in the germline V gene (reference sequence). For the CDR3, the DNA is TGTGCCAGCAGCCAAATCGCGGGGACCGGGGAGCTGTTTTTT. Its protein product is CASSQIAGTGELFF.

This clonotype was seen a handful of times. This CDR3 reads CASRAGVTGELFF. As DNA, the CDR3 is TGTGCCAGCAGGGCGGGGGTCACCGGGGAGCTGTTTTTT. This sequence joins TRBV6-5 and TRBJ2-2, with 7 bases identical to TRBD2. CDR3 size: 13 residues. Germline trimming cut 6 bases from V and 4 bases from J; bases unmatched to any gene: 2. From germline, CDR1 is MNHEY and CDR2 SVGAGI.

This clonotype was counted only a few times. V usage is TRBV29-1 and J usage is TRBJ2-7; D is tentatively TRBD1 or TRBD2 (5 bases each). There are 11 residues in the CDR3. Per the germline V gene, CDR1 is SQVTM and CDR2 is ANQGSEA. V dropped 3 bases and J dropped 3 bases, with 6 bases sitting between them. The DNA for the CDR3 is TGCAGCGTTGAGAGGGGCTACGAGCAGTACTTC. Its protein product is CSVERGYEQYF.

This clonotype appeared many times. The chain links TRBV5-4 to TRBJ1-1, with 9 bases matching TRBD1. CDR3 size: 14 residues. Trimming at V came to 3 bases and at J to 6 bases, leaving 6 bases not matched to a gene. CDR1 is SGHNT and CDR2 is YYREEE in the germline V gene (reference sequence). The CDR3 nucleotides are TGTGCCAGCAGCTCCCGGGACAGGGTACCTGAAGCTTTCTTT. It translates to CASSSRDRVPEAFF. Full variable domain (outside the CDR3, taken from reference TRBV5-4 and TRBJ1-1): ETGVTQSPTHLIKTRGQQVTLRCSSQSGHNTVSWYQQALGQGPQFIFQYYREEENGRGNFPPRFSGLQFPNYSSELNVNALELDDSALYLCASSSRDRVPEAFFGQGTRLTVV.

This clonotype is medium-sized in the sample. The gene calls are TRBV7-9 and TRBJ1-1; D is possibly TRBD1 (5 bases). V lost 7 bases to trimming and J lost 1 base, with 13 bases between them. This CDR3 spans 14 amino acids. Germline CDR1 reads SEHNR; CDR2 reads FQNEAQ (reference sequence). Here the CDR3 reads CASKNGGKNTEAFF. The DNA of the CDR3 is TGTGCCAGCAAAAATGGGGGGAAGAACACTGAAGCTTTCTTT. The variable domain in full, with the rest retrieved from reference TRBV7-9 and TRBJ1-1, is DTGVSQNPRHKITKRGQNVTFRCDPISEHNRLYWYRQTLGQGPEFLTYFQNEAQLEKSRLLSDRFSAERPKGSFSTLEIQRTEQGDSAMYLCASKNGGKNTEAFFGQGTRLTVV.

At least ten counts were recorded for this clonotype. CDR3 sequence reads: CASSPRVQGASNQPQHF. The CDR3 DNA follows: TGTGCCAGCTCACCACGGGTACAGGGGGCGAGCAATCAGCCCCAGCATTTT. V usage is TRBV18 and J usage is TRBJ1-5; 9 bases map to TRBD1. The CDR3 has 17 amino acids. V lost 1 base and J lost 1; bases outside the gene matches: 5. Germline V gene sequence: CDR1 KGHSH, CDR2 LQKENI.

This clonotype has only a few counts. The genes are TRBV24-1 and TRBJ2-2, with D hard to call. CDR1 is KGHDR and CDR2 is SFDVKD in the germline V gene. The CDR3 sequence is 15 residues long. V was cut by 0 bases and J by 0 bases, with 4 bases left in between. The CDR3 DNA is TGTGCCACCAGTGATTTGGGATCGAACACCGGGGAGCTGTTTTTT. Protein: CATSDLGSNTGELFF.

The table lists this clonotype with a few counts. The chain is built from TRBV11-2 and TRBJ2-1; the D is unclear. V dropped 1 base and J dropped 4 bases, with 8 bases sitting between them. CDR1 is SGHAT and CDR2 is FQNNGV in the germline V gene. This CDR3 region has 14 residues. CDR3 residues: CASSLVGGYNEQFF. As DNA, the CDR3 is TGTGCCAGCAGCTTAGTAGGCGGATACAATGAGCAGTTCTTC.